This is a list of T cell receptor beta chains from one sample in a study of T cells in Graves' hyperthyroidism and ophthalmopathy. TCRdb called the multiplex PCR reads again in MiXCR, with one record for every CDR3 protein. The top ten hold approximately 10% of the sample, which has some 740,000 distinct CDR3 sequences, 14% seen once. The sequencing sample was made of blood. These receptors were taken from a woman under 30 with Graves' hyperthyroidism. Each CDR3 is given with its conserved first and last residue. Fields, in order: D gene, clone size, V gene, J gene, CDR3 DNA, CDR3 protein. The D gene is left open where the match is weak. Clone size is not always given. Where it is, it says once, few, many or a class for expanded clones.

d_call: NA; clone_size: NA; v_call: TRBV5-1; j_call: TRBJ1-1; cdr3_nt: TGCGCCAGCAGCCAAGACGCCCACGGCACTGAAGCTTTCTTT; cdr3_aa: CASSQDAHGTEAFF
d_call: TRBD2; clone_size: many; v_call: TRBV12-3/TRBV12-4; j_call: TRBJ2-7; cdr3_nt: TGTGCCAGCAGTCCGGGGGGGATTCGCTCCTACGAGCAGTACTTC; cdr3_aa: CASSPGGIRSYEQYF
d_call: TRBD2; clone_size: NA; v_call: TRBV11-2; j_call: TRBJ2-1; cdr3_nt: TGTGCCAGCAGCTTTGGGACTAGCGGCCGGCATGAGCAGTTCTTC; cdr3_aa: CASSFGTSGRHEQFF
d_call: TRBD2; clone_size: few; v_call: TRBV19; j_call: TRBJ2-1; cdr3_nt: TGTGCCAGTTCTCGCGGGAGGGGGAATGAGCAGTTCTTC; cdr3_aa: CASSRGRGNEQFF
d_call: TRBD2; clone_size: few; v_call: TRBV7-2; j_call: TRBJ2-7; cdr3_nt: TGTGCCAGCAGCTTAACAGGGACTAGCGTTAACGAGCAGTACTTC; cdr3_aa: CASSLTGTSVNEQYF
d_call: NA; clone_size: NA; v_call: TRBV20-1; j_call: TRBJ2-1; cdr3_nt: TGCAGTGCTTATAGGGGCTCCTACAATGAGCAGTTCTTC; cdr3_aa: CSAYRGSYNEQFF
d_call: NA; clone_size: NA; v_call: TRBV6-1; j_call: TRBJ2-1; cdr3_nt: TGTGCCAGCAGTGGGACCCCCGTACCCCGGTACAATGAGCAGTTCTTC; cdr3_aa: CASSGTPVPRYNEQFF
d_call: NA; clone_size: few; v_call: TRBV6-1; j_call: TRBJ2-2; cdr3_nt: TGTGCCAGCAGATCCTCCCAGCAGCCCTATCTCGGGGAGCTGTTTTTT; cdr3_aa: CASRSSQQPYLGELFF
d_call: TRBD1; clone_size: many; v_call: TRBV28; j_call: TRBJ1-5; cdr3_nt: TGTGCCAGCATCCCGGACAGGGCAAGCAATCAGCCCCAGCATTTT; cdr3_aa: CASIPDRASNQPQHF
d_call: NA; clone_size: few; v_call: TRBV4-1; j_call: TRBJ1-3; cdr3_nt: TGCGCCAGCAGCCAAGGCCCGGGGAGCTCTGGAAACACCACATATTTT; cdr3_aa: CASSQGPGSSGNTTYF
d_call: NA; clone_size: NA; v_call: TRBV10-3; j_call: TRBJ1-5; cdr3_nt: TGTGCCATCAGTGAAAGCCCTGGGATACAGCCCCAGCATTTT; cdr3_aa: CAISESPGIQPQHF
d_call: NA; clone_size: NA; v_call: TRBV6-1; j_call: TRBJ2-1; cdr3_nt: TGTGCCAGCAGCCACCCGGGGAACATAGGGCAGTTCTTC; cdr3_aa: CASSHPGNIGQFF
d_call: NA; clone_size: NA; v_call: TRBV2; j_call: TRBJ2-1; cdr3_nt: TGTGCCAGCATAGAGGGATCCAGAGGGCAGTTCTTC; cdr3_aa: CASIEGSRGQFF
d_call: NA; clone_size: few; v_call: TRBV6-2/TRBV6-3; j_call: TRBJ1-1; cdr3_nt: TGTGCCAGCAGTTACTCAACACGGACCTGGAACACTGAAGCTTTCTTT; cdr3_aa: CASSYSTRTWNTEAFF
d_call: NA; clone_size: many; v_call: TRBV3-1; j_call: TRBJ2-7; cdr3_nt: TGTGCCAGCAGCCGGAAGGCCAGGGACCACGAGCAGTACTTC; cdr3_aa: CASSRKARDHEQYF
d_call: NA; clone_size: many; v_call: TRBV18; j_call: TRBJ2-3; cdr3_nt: TGTGCCAGCTCACCAGGTAGCCTCAGCACAGATACGCAGTATTTT; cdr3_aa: CASSPGSLSTDTQYF
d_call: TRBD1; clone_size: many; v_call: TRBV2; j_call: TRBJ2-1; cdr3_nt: TGTGCCAGCAGTGGGGGGCGGGACAGGGGGCTTTACAATGAGCAGTTCTTC; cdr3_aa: CASSGGRDRGLYNEQFF
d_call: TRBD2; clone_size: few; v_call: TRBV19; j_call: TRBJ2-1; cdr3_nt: TGTGCCAGTAGTATAGATCTTCTAGGACTAGCGGGATACAATGAGCAGTTCTTC; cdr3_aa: CASSIDLLGLAGYNEQFF
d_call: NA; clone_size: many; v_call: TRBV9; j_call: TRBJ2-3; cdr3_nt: TGTGCCAGCAGCGTAGTTGGAGGACAGCCCACAGATACGCAGTATTTT; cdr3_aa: CASSVVGGQPTDTQYF
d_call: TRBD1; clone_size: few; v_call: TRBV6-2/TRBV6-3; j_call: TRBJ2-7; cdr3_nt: TGTGCCAGCAGTCGACGGGACAGTCTACACTCCTACGAGCAGTACTTC; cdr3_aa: CASSRRDSLHSYEQYF
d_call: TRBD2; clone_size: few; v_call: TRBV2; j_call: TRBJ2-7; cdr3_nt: TGTGCCAGCATCGGAGGGGTGCTAGCGGGAGGGAGCTCCTACGAGCAGTACTTC; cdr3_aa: CASIGGVLAGGSSYEQYF
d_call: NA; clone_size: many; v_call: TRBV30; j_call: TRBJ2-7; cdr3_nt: TGTGCCTGGAGTTCCTCGGGGGAGCAGTACTTC; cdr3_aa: CAWSSSGEQYF
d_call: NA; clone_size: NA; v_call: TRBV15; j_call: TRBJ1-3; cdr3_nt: TGTGCCACCAGCCGGGTCTCTGGAAACACCATATATTTT; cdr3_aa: CATSRVSGNTIYF
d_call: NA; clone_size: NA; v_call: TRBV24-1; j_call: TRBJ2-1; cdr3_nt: TGTGCCACCAGTGATTCTCTGTCGGGACGTCGGGAGCAGTTCTTC; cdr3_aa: CATSDSLSGRREQFF
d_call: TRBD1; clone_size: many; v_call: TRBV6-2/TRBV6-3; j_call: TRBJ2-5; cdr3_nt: TGTGCCAGCGGCGACGGACAGGGTGGAGAGACCCAGTACTTC; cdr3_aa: CASGDGQGGETQYF
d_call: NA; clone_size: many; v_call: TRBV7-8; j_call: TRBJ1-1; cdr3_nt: TGTGCCAGCAGCACGGACCCCATGAACACTGAAGCTTTCTTT; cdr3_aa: CASSTDPMNTEAFF
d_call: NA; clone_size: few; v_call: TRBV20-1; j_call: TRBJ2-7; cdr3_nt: TGCAGTGCTAGCTTAACAGGGCGCGAGCAGTACTTC; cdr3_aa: CSASLTGREQYF
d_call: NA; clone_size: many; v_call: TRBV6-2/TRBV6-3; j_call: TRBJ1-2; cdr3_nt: TGTGCCAGCAGCTTTAAACCTTACGCCTTGGGTTATGGCTACACCTTC; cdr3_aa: CASSFKPYALGYGYTF
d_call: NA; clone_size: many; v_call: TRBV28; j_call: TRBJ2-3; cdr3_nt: TGTGCCAGCAGGCCCCACGGCCCAGATACGCAGTATTTT; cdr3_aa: CASRPHGPDTQYF
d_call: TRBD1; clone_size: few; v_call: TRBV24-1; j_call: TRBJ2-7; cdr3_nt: TGTGCCACCAGTGACCCCGGGACAGGGGGCGGCGAGCAGTACTTC; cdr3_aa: CATSDPGTGGGEQYF
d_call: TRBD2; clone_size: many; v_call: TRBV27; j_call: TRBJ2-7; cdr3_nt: TGTGCCACCACCCCCCGCGGGGGGAAGGGGATTTACGAGCAGTACTTC; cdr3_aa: CATTPRGGKGIYEQYF
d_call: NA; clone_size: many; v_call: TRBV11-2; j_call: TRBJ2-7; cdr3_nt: TGTGCCAGCAGCTTCTTCACTCAAGAGCAGTACTTC; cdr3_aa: CASSFFTQEQYF
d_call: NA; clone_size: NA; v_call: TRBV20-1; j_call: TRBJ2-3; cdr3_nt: TGCAGTGCTAGAGGGGCTCCCTCCACAGATACGCAGTATTTT; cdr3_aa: CSARGAPSTDTQYF
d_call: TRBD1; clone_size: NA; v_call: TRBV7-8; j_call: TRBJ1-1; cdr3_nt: TGTGCCAGCAGCTTTAAACCGGGACAGCGTAGCACTGAAGCTTTCTTT; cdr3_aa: CASSFKPGQRSTEAFF
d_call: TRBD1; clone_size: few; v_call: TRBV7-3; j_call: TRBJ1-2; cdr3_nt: TGTGCCAGCAGCCCTACGGATCGGGACAGGGGCTATGGCTACACCTTC; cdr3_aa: CASSPTDRDRGYGYTF
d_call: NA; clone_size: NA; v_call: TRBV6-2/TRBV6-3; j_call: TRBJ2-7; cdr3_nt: TGTGCCAGCCGGCCGACGGCGATATACGAGCAGTACTTC; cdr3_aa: CASRPTAIYEQYF